These T cell receptor beta chains were read from a single sample in a study of post-analysis software for immune sequencing data. TCRdb reanalysed the PCR reads using MiXCR and keeps one entry per CDR3 protein. The sample shows approximately 660,000 distinct CDR3 sequences, approximately 60% of them seen only once. Sequenced input: blood. The receptors were sampled from a girl aged 2-10 years with multiple sclerosis. The CDR3 runs from the conserved cysteine through the conserved F or W. Each record gives: D gene, clone size, CDR3 length, J gene, V gene, CDR3 DNA, CDR3 protein. D genes are given only for firm matches. Some rows mark clone size as missing; the rest say once, few, many or name a class of expanded clone.

D: -; size: -; length: 18; J: TRBJ2-6; V: TRBV12-3/TRBV12-4; DNA: TGTGCCAGCAGTTTGAACAGGCCCTCCAGCTCTGGGGCCAACGTCCTGACTTTC; CDR3: CASSLNRPSSSGANVLTF
D: -; size: -; length: 18; J: TRBJ2-3; V: TRBV5-6; DNA: TGTGCCAGCAGCTTGGGAGGGAGTAAGGTTTCCCGCACAGATACGCAGTATTTT; CDR3: CASSLGGSKVSRTDTQYF
D: TRBD2; size: -; length: 15; J: TRBJ2-1; V: TRBV29-1; DNA: TGCAGCGTTGACGGGAGGATGAGCTCCTACAATGAGCAGTTCTTC; CDR3: CSVDGRMSSYNEQFF
D: -; size: -; length: 15; J: TRBJ1-5; V: TRBV24-1; DNA: TGTGCCACCAGTGATGCAGTGGGGGACAATCAGCCCCAGCATTTT; CDR3: CATSDAVGDNQPQHF
D: TRBD2; size: -; length: 17; J: TRBJ2-1; V: TRBV15; DNA: TGTGCCACCAGCAGAGCTGGACTAGCGGGAGGAAGGAATGAGCAGTTCTTC; CDR3: CATSRAGLAGGRNEQFF
D: TRBD1; size: -; length: 15; J: TRBJ2-7; V: TRBV7-2; DNA: TGTGCCAGCAGCTTACGCGGACAGGGCCCCAACGAGCAGTACTTC; CDR3: CASSLRGQGPNEQYF
D: -; size: many; length: 9; J: TRBJ2-5; V: TRBV29-1; DNA: TGCAGCGTTGAGGAGACCCAGTACTTC; CDR3: CSVEETQYF
D: TRBD2; size: few; length: 13; J: TRBJ2-3; V: TRBV7-3; DNA: TGTGCCAGCAGCCCGGGGGGTGGGGATACGCAGTATTTT; CDR3: CASSPGGGDTQYF
D: -; size: -; length: 13; J: TRBJ2-1; V: TRBV20-1; DNA: TGCAGTGCTAGCGCGGGAATACACAATGAGCAGTTCTTC; CDR3: CSASAGIHNEQFF
D: -; size: -; length: 14; J: TRBJ2-3; V: TRBV6-6; DNA: TGTGCCAGCACGGTAGCGGTAAACACAGATACGCAGTATTTT; CDR3: CASTVAVNTDTQYF
D: -; size: -; length: 15; J: TRBJ2-5; V: TRBV20-1; DNA: TGCAGTGCTAGAGATCTACAACCCCGAGGGGAGACCCAGTACTTC; CDR3: CSARDLQPRGETQYF
D: TRBD2; size: -; length: 15; J: TRBJ2-7; V: TRBV6-6; DNA: TGTGCCAGCAGTTACTCGCCGGGAGGGAGCTACGAGCAGTACTTC; CDR3: CASSYSPGGSYEQYF
D: TRBD1; size: few; length: 14; J: TRBJ2-7; V: TRBV6-1; DNA: TGTGCCAGCAGTGAAGGGACAGGGGGCTACGAGCAGTACTTC; CDR3: CASSEGTGGYEQYF
D: -; size: few; length: 14; J: TRBJ2-7; V: TRBV4-2; DNA: TGTGCCAGCAGCCAAGAGTGGCTAGGTTACGAGCAGTACTTC; CDR3: CASSQEWLGYEQYF
D: TRBD1; size: few; length: 16; J: TRBJ1-5; V: TRBV28; DNA: TGTGCCAGCACCCCCCCTCCGGGACAGGGGAATCAGCCCCAGCATTTT; CDR3: CASTPPPGQGNQPQHF
D: TRBD1; size: few; length: 15; J: TRBJ2-1; V: TRBV7-9; DNA: TGTGCCAGCAGCTCCTTAAGACAGGGGTACAATGAGCAGTTCTTC; CDR3: CASSSLRQGYNEQFF
D: TRBD1; size: -; length: 15; J: TRBJ2-3; V: TRBV7-9; DNA: TGTGCCAGCAGCGCCCCGGGACAGGGAATAGATACGCAGTATTTT; CDR3: CASSAPGQGIDTQYF